This T cell receptor (beta chain) was identified in a study of cytomegalovirus exposure and HLA in healthy donors. About the research overall: The Caucasian-associated ancestry cluster held less than 85% of approximately 400 genotyped donors.

The study's findings and limits: Most TCR sequences were uncommon, yet certain public TCRs appeared in many donors.

The PCR was carried out with 60 Vbeta primers and 13 Jbeta primers. Clones were sequenced by immunoSEQ multiplex PCR, and TCRdb holds only the in-frame ones, with some missing. This table has 150,000 to 200,000 clones, roughly four fifths appearing once. In regard to this clone: The antigen is unknown.

The germline CDR1 and CDR2 sequences are MNHNS and SASEGT. Trimming cost V 2 bases and J 3 bases; bases outside gene matches: 8. This CDR3 contains 17 residues. This sequence joins TRBV6-1 and TRBJ2-7; 12 positions agree with TRBD2. This sequence was found in a woman aged 18-35 years in good health and CMV-seronegative. Sequencing was performed on PBMCs. CDR3 loop: CASSEFGLAGRYYEQYF. DNA for the CDR3: TGTGCCAGCAGTGAATTTGGACTAGCGGGACGATACTACGAGCAGTACTTC.